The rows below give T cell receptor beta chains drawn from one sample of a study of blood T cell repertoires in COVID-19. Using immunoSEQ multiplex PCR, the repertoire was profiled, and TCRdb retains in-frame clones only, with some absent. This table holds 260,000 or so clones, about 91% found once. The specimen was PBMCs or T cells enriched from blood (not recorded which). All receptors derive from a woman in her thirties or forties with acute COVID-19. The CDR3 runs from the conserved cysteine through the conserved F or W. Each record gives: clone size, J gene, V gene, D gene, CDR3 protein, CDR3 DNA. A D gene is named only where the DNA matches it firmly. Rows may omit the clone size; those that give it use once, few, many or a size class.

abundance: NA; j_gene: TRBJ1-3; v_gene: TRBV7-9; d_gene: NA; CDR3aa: CASSSNLGLTGNTIYF; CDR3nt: TGTGCCAGCAGCTCAAATCTGGGACTCACTGGAAACACCATATATTTT
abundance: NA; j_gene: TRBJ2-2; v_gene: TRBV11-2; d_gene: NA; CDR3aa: CASSLLTVRTGELFF; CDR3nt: TGTGCCAGCAGCTTACTAACAGTAAGGACCGGGGAGCTGTTTTTT
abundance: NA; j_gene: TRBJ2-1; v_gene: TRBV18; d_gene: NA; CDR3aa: CASSPPSRGWLREQFF; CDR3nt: TGTGCCAGCTCACCACCATCCAGAGGGTGGCTAAGGGAGCAGTTCTTC
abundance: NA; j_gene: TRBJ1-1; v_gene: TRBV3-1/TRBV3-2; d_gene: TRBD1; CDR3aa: CASSQAGGTSEAFF; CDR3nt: TGTGCCAGCAGCCAAGCAGGGGGCACCTCTGAAGCTTTCTTT
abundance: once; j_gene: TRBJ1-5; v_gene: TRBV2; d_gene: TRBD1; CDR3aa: CASDRTGANQPQHF; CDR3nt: TGTGCCAGCGATAGGACAGGGGCCAATCAGCCCCAGCATTTT
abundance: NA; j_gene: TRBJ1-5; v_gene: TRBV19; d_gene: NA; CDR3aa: CASILNPGGNQPQHF; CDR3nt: TGTGCCAGTATTCTGAACCCAGGGGGCAATCAGCCCCAGCATTTT
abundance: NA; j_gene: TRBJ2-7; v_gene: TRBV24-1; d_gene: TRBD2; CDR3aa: CATSDQTSGSYEQYF; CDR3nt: TGTGCCACCAGTGACCAAACTAGCGGGAGCTACGAGCAGTACTTC
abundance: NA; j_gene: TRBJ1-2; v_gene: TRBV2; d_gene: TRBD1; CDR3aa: CASSEEGQGTYGYTF; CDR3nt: TGTGCCAGCAGTGAGGAGGGACAGGGGACCTATGGCTACACCTTC
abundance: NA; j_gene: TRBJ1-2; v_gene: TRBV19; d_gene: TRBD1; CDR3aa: CASSIDLEDRPYGYTF; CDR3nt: TGTGCCAGTAGTATAGATCTAGAGGACAGGCCCTATGGCTACACCTTC
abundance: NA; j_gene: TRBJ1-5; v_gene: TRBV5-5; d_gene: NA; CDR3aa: CASSLIAGKGLSNQPQHF; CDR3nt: TGTGCCAGCAGCTTGATAGCGGGAAAAGGCCTTAGCAATCAGCCCCAGCATTTT
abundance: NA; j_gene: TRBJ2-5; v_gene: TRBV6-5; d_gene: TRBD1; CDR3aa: CASRSLQGWETQYF; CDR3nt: TGTGCCAGCAGGTCCTTACAGGGGTGGGAGACCCAGTACTTC
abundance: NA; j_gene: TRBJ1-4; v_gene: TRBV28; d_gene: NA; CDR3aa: CASSLTSSGNEKLFF; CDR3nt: TGTGCCAGCAGTTTAACTTCCTCGGGTAATGAAAAACTGTTTTTT
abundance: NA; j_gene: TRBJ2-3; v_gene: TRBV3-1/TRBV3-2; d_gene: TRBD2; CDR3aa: CASSRGLAGTLTDTQYF; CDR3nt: TGTGCCAGCAGCCGGGGACTAGCGGGGACACTCACAGATACGCAGTATTTT
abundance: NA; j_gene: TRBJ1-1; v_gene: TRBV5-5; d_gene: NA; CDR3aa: CASSLIQGNTEAFF; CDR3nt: TGTGCCAGCAGCTTAATACAGGGGAACACTGAAGCTTTCTTT
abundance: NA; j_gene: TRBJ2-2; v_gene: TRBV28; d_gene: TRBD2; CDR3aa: CASSFIGTSMTGELFF; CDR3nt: TGTGCCAGCAGTTTCATCGGGACTAGCATGACCGGGGAGCTGTTTTTT
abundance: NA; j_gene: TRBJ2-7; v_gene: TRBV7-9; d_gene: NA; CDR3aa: CASSLAGDEQYF; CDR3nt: TGTGCCAGCAGCTTAGCCGGGGACGAGCAGTACTTC
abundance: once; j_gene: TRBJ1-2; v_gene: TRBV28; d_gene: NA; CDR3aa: CASSFRSQGHYGYTF; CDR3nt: TGTGCCAGCAGTTTTAGGTCCCAGGGCCACTATGGCTACACCTTC
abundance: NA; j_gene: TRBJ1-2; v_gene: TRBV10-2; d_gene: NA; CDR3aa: CASSESAGDGYTF; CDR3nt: TGCGCCAGCAGTGAGTCGGCCGGGGATGGCTACACCTTC